Presented here are 17 T cell receptor beta chains from one specimen sequenced in a study of T cell repertoires in cytomegalovirus infection. MiXCR was run by TCRdb on the reads, yielding one entry per CDR3 protein. The repertoire includes more than 250,000 distinct CDR3 sequences, 12% to 15% of them detected once, and about 8.7% sits in the top ten. The sample was PBMCs. The receptors derive from a human donor in good health (CMV status not recorded). Some clones in this sample may be carry-over from other donors' samples.

This clonotype was detected only a few times. V and J are TRBV29-1 and TRBJ2-2; TRBD2 might be the D (6 bases). CDR1 SQVTM and CDR2 ANQGSEA come from the germline V gene. The CDR3 extends over 12 amino acids. In DNA, the CDR3 is TGCTCCGCGGGACCCCACACCGGGGAGCTGTTTTTT. It encodes CSAGPHTGELFF.

This clonotype was observed at least ten times. This rearrangement joins TRBV7-2 to TRBJ2-4, with a tentative D call TRBD2 (6 bases). Trimming cost V 2 bases and J 3 bases, with 14 bases left between them. Germline V gene sequence: CDR1 SGHTA, CDR2 FQGNSA. CDR3 size: 16 residues. CDR3 amino acids: CASSLWRGPDKNIQYF. For the CDR3, the DNA is TGTGCCAGCAGCTTATGGAGGGGACCTGACAAAAACATTCAGTACTTC.

This clonotype was recorded a few times. V usage is TRBV10-3 and J usage is TRBJ1-4; possibly TRBD1 for D (5 bases). The CDR3 sequence is 13 residues long. CDR1 is ENHRY and CDR2 is SYGVKD in the germline V gene. V shed 3 bases and J shed 6 bases, with 8 bases lying between them. CDR3 in DNA: TGTGCCATCAGTGAACGCAGGGATGAAAAACTGTTTTTT. This encodes CAISERRDEKLFF.

In its sample, this clonotype was seen many times. The rearrangement links TRBV7-2 to TRBJ2-5; maybe TRBD2 (6 bases). This CDR3 comprises 14 residues. The germline V gene has CDR1 SGHTA and CDR2 FQGNSA. Trimming took 5 bases from V and 2 from J, leaving 12 bases between them. The chain's CDR3 is CASSPAGLQETQYF. The CDR3 bases are TGTGCCAGCAGCCCGGCGGGATTACAAGAGACCCAGTACTTC.

V usage is TRBV10-3 and J usage is TRBJ2-1, with TRBD2 as a possible D gene (6 bases). Trimming cost V 0 bases and J 10 bases, with 16 bases left between them. Germline V gene sequence: CDR1 ENHRY, CDR2 SYGVKD. CDR3 length equals 15 residues. As DNA, the CDR3 is TGTGCCATCAGTGAGTCTGAGAGCGGGCCGGGGGAGCAGTTCTTC. Protein: CAISESESGPGEQFF.

The chain is built from TRBV5-1 and TRBJ1-1; D gene ambiguous. The CDR3 is 15 amino acids. Trimming pared 4 bases from V and 4 bases from J, leaving 17 bases between. Germline lookup yields CDR1 SGHRS and CDR2 YFSETQ. CDR3 residues: CASSATTRAGTEAFF. Written as DNA, the CDR3 is TGCGCCAGCAGCGCCACAACCCGGGCGGGCACTGAAGCTTTCTTT.

This clonotype was counted ten times or more. This sequence joins TRBV7-2 and TRBJ2-7; TRBD1 matches 7 bases. The germline V gene has CDR1 SGHTA and CDR2 FQGNSA. The trim removed 2 bases at V and 2 bases at J, leaving 6 bases unmatched. The CDR3 has 15 residues. The DNA for the CDR3 is TGTGCCAGCAGCTTACTACAGGGGACCACCTACGAGCAGTACTTC. This sequence encodes CASSLLQGTTYEQYF.

Only a few counts were recorded for this clonotype. This chain uses TRBV28 with TRBJ2-5; D gene ambiguous. The CDR3 covers 15 residues. Germline V lookup: CDR1 MDHEN, CDR2 SYDVKM. The V end lost 3 bases, the J end lost 1 base, and 12 bases lay between the germline ends. This CDR3 is CASSFRSFTQETQYF. Written as DNA, the CDR3 is TGTGCCAGCAGTTTCAGGTCCTTTACCCAAGAGACCCAGTACTTC.

This clonotype was seen more than once but under ten times. The chain is built from TRBV20-1 and TRBJ2-5; D is ambiguous. CDR3 length: 14 residues. V shed 3 bases and J shed 4 bases, with 15 bases lying between them. The germline gives CDR1 DFQATT, CDR2 SNEGSKA (reference sequence). Here the CDR3 DNA reads TGCAGTGCTAGTCGGCCAGCGATCGGAGAGACCCAGTACTTC. It yields the protein CSASRPAIGETQYF.

The chain is built from TRBV7-3 and TRBJ2-1; TRBD2 matches 13 bases. After removal of 0 bases from V and 5 bases from J, the junction contained 4 bases not matched to a gene. This CDR3 is built from 17 residues. Germline lookup yields CDR1 SGHTA and CDR2 FQGTGA. CDR3 sequence (DNA): TGTGCCAGCAGCTTAACGGGACTAGCGGGAAACAACAATGAGCAGTTCTTC. Protein product: CASSLTGLAGNNNEQFF.

This clonotype has at least ten counts. The chain combines TRBV5-6 with TRBJ2-1, with D perhaps assigned TRBD1 or TRBD2 (5 bases each). CDR3 length: 16 amino acids. CDR1 and CDR2 from the germline V gene are SGHDT and YYEEEE. V dropped 2 bases and J dropped 10 bases, with 22 bases sitting between them. The CDR3 loop is CASSFLDSRGVGEQFF. The CDR3 bases are TGTGCCAGCAGCTTCTTAGACAGTCGAGGGGTGGGAGAGCAGTTCTTC.

This clonotype was observed at least ten times. The chain joins TRBV6-1 to TRBJ1-2; D remains unclear. CDR1 is MNHNS and CDR2 is SASEGT in the germline V gene. CDR3 length: 12 residues. Trimming shortened V by 7 bases and J by 1 base, and 7 bases separated the two germline ends. The CDR3 DNA reads TGTGCCAGCACCGGGAGTAACTATGGCTACACCTTC. Residues: CASTGSNYGYTF.

This chain joins TRBV4-1 and TRBJ1-1; 11 nucleotides align to TRBD1. Germline V gene lookup returns CDR1 MGHRA and CDR2 YSYEKL. This CDR3 contains 16 residues. V gave up 5 bases and J gave up 1 base; unmatched junction bases: 6. CDR3 amino acids: CASSFGQGARNTEAFF. The DNA for the CDR3 is TGCGCCAGCAGCTTCGGACAGGGGGCTAGGAACACTGAAGCTTTCTTT.

This clonotype was detected a few times. The chain links TRBV20-1 to TRBJ2-3; D is perhaps TRBD1 (5 bases). Trimming removed 7 bases at V and 0 bases at J, with 11 bases between. The CDR3 contains 13 residues. CDR1 is DFQATT and CDR2 is SNEGSKA in the germline V gene (reference sequence). CDR3 nucleotide sequence: TGCAGTGGGGTGCAGGGTAGCACAGATACGCAGTATTTT. It specifies CSGVQGSTDTQYF.

This clonotype appeared a few times. J is TRBJ2-5 and V is TRBV27, with D perhaps TRBD1 (5 bases). This CDR3 is 14 amino acids long. Germline V CDR1 and CDR2: MNHEY, SMNVEV (reference sequence). The V gene lost 8 bases and the J gene lost 4 bases, with 17 bases spanning the gap. This chain's CDR3 is CASLRSGLRETQYF. In DNA form, the CDR3 reads TGTGCCAGCCTAAGGTCAGGGTTGAGAGAGACCCAGTACTTC.

This chain joins TRBV20-1 and TRBJ1-1; 7 bases agree with TRBD1. The CDR3 loop spans 12 amino acids. Trimming removed 4 bases from V and 3 bases from J; junction bases left unmatched: 2. Germline V gene data show CDR1 as DFQATT and CDR2 as SNEGSKA (reference sequence). CDR3 sequence reads: CSANTGDTEAFF. CDR3 in DNA: TGCAGTGCTAATACAGGGGACACTGAAGCTTTCTTT.

Turning to this clonotype: It may be a read error: a sequence one base away is much more abundant. V gene TRBV7-2 combines with J gene TRBJ2-5; D remains ambiguous. CDR1 SGHTA and CDR2 FQGNSA come from the germline V gene. The CDR3 consists of 14 residues. In DNA, the CDR3 is TGTGCCATCAGCTTAGAAGTAAGACAAGAGACCCAGTACTTC. This sequence encodes CAISLEVRQETQYF.